One sample yielded the 21 T cell receptor beta chains listed below, sequenced in a study of T cell changes during pregnancy in multiple sclerosis. TCRdb's table, derived via immunoSEQ multiplex PCR, lists solely in-frame clones and lacks some. This sample has 69,000 or so clones, with roughly nine tenths found just once. Sequenced material: CD4+ T cells from peripheral blood mononuclear cells, taken in the third trimester of pregnancy. The receptors here all came from a female donor in good health, enrolled as a control in a pregnancy study.

This clone was seen a single time. This chain joins TRBV6-1 and TRBJ2-4; TRBD1 agrees at 7 bases. CDR3 length: 14 residues. V dropped 1 base and J dropped 5; count of bases not matched to a gene: 2. The germline gives CDR1 MNHNS, CDR2 SASEGT. The CDR3 DNA is TGTGCCAGCAGTGAAGGGACAGGACAAAACATTCAGTACTTC. Translating gives CASSEGTGQNIQYF.

The chain couples TRBV28 to TRBJ1-5; 8 bases match TRBD1. The ends lost 6 bases at V and 4 bases at J; junction bases unmatched: 8. This CDR3 region has 15 residues. Germline V CDR1 and CDR2: MDHEN, SYDVKM. CDR3 coding DNA: TGTGCCAGCAGGCCGGGACAGGTCCCTAATCAGCCCCAGCATTTT. This encodes CASRPGQVPNQPQHF.

This clone appeared a single time. The rearrangement uses TRBV6-5 and TRBJ2-3; TRBD2 matches at 9 bases. The CDR3 consists of 13 residues. V lost 11 bases, J lost 4 bases, and 7 bases stayed unmatched. Germline V gene sequence: CDR1 MNHEY, CDR2 SVGAGI. DNA of the CDR3: TGTGCCGCTAGGGCGGGGGGGCCAGATACGCAGTATTTT. Amino acid sequence: CAARAGGPDTQYF.

The chain is built from TRBV9 and TRBJ2-4; TRBD2 might be the D (5 bases). Germline CDR1 SGDLS, CDR2 YYNGEE. The CDR3 has 14 residues. V lost 4 bases, J lost 0 bases, and 8 bases lay in between. Here the CDR3 reads CASSSGLAKNIQYF. The CDR3 DNA sequence: TGTGCCAGCAGCTCTGGACTAGCCAAAAACATTCAGTACTTC.

This chain uses TRBV7-2 with TRBJ2-6; D is unclear. The CDR3 extends over 14 amino acids. Germline V gene sequence: CDR1 SGHTA, CDR2 FQGNSA. The ends were cut back, 3 bases at V and 6 bases at J, with 9 bases in the middle. This CDR3 is CASSFSEEANVLTF. DNA for the CDR3: TGTGCCAGCAGCTTCAGCGAGGAGGCCAACGTCCTGACTTTC.

The chain employs TRBV19 and TRBJ2-5; D is possibly TRBD2 (6 bases). The CDR3 covers 16 residues. The germline V and J ends were trimmed by 6 bases and 3 bases, with 20 bases remaining between them. Per the germline V gene, CDR1 is LNHDA and CDR2 is SQIVND (reference sequence). The CDR3 DNA follows: TGTGCCAGTAGGGGGACGTTGGGAGGTAGGAAAGAGACCCAGTACTTC. Encoded protein: CASRGTLGGRKETQYF.

The CDR3 DNA reads TGTGCCAGCAGCAGACTAGCGGGGGGGTGGAATGAGCAGTTCTTC. Amino acid sequence: CASSRLAGGWNEQFF. J is TRBJ2-1 and V is TRBV11-2; 14 bases are a match to TRBD2. V trimming: 5 bases; J trimming: 7 bases; junction bases outside the gene matches: 4. The CDR3 has 15 residues. Per the germline V gene, CDR1 is SGHAT and CDR2 is FQNNGV. Variable domain in full (rest from reference TRBV11-2 and TRBJ2-1): EAGVAQSPRYKIIEKRQSVAFWCNPISGHATLYWYQQILGQGPKLLIQFQNNGVVDDSQLPKDRFSAERLKGVDSTLKIQPAKLEDSAVYLCASSRLAGGWNEQFFGPGTRLTVL.

A few counts support this clone. V is TRBV2 and J is TRBJ1-4; 8 nucleotides line up with TRBD1. Germline assignment: CDR1 SNHLY and CDR2 FYNNEI. J gave up 7 bases and V 7 bases, and 8 bases lay outside the gene matches. The CDR3 extends over 14 amino acids. The CDR3 reads CASTGQGAGEKLFF. Here the CDR3 DNA reads TGTGCCAGCACCGGGCAGGGGGCTGGTGAAAAACTGTTTTTT.

The chain joins TRBV19 to TRBJ1-4; a possible D gene is TRBD1 (6 bases). The germline V gene has CDR1 LNHDA and CDR2 SQIVND (reference sequence). V was trimmed by 7 bases and J by 6 bases, leaving 12 bases between them. This CDR3 is built from 13 residues. The CDR3, as DNA: TGTGCCAGTAAAGGACAGCTCGATGAAAAACTGTTTTTT. Its translation is CASKGQLDEKLFF.

V is TRBV5-6 and J is TRBJ2-7; 7 bases match TRBD1. The CDR3 is 15 amino acids. Germline V lookup: CDR1 SGHDT, CDR2 YYEEEE. Trimming took 0 bases from V and 2 from J; bases not matched to a gene: 5. In DNA form, the CDR3 reads TGTGCCAGCAGCTTGGGACAGGGAGCGACCTACGAGCAGTACTTC. Its translation is CASSLGQGATYEQYF.

This clone appeared a few times. The CDR3 DNA reads as TGTGCCAGTAGTATGGACAGTAATTCACCCCTCCACTTT. Protein: CASSMDSNSPLHF. This chain uses TRBV19 with TRBJ1-6, with TRBD1 as a possible D gene (6 bases). The length of the CDR3 is 13 residues. CDR1 and CDR2 (germline): LNHDA, SQIVND (reference sequence). Trimming cost V 3 bases and J 6 bases, with 6 bases left between them.

V gene TRBV7-6 combines with J gene TRBJ2-5; the match to TRBD2 covers 13 bases. The ends lost 0 bases at V and 5 bases at J; junction bases unmatched: 6. Germline assignment: CDR1 SGHVS and CDR2 FNYEAQ. The CDR3 is 17 amino acids. The CDR3 reads CASSLAPWTSGGETQYF. CDR3 in DNA: TGTGCCAGCAGCTTAGCGCCATGGACTAGCGGGGGCGAGACCCAGTACTTC.

Only one count was recorded for this clone. J is TRBJ1-2 and V is TRBV5-6; D is undetermined. The V and J ends lost 2 bases and 0 bases respectively, with 8 bases between them. Germline lookup yields CDR1 SGHDT and CDR2 YYEEEE. The CDR3 is 14 residues long. CDR3 residues: CASSFFSTNYGYTF. In DNA form, the CDR3 reads TGTGCCAGCAGCTTTTTTTCCACTAACTATGGCTACACCTTC.

This chain joins TRBV9 and TRBJ2-2; 10 bases are a match to TRBD1. The ends lost 0 bases at V and 7 bases at J; junction bases unmatched: 3. CDR1 SGDLS and CDR2 YYNGEE come from the germline V gene. The CDR3 totals 15 residues. The CDR3 protein is CASSVGQGANGELFF. The CDR3 coding sequence is TGTGCCAGCAGCGTAGGACAGGGGGCAAACGGGGAGCTGTTTTTT.

The rearrangement joins TRBV18 to TRBJ1-4; 8 bases align to TRBD1. CDR1 is KGHSH and CDR2 is LQKENI in the germline V gene. CDR3 size: 16 residues. Germline trimming cut 2 bases from V and 4 bases from J; bases unmatched to any gene: 6. For the CDR3, the DNA is TGTGCCAGCTCACCAACCCCGGGACAGGTTAATGAAAAACTGTTTTTT. It specifies CASSPTPGQVNEKLFF.

The CDR3 loop is CASWRTGPFGYTF. CDR3 DNA: TGTGCCAGCTGGAGGACAGGGCCCTTCGGCTACACCTTC. The genes are TRBV7-2 and TRBJ1-2; 8 nucleotides match TRBD1. Germline V gene data show CDR1 as SGHTA and CDR2 as FQGNSA. The CDR3 contains 13 residues. V was pared by 8 bases and J by 8 bases, with 10 bases of the junction left unmatched.

A single count supports this clone. This chain connects TRBV28 to TRBJ1-5; TRBD1 is a possible D gene (6 bases). The CDR3 is made up of 16 amino acids. CDR1 MDHEN and CDR2 SYDVKM come from the germline V gene. Trimming took off 7 bases at V and 0 bases at J, with 16 bases between the two ends. CDR3 sequence (DNA): TGTGCCAGCAAGCCGGGACACCGAGGTAGCAATCAGCCCCAGCATTTT. It specifies CASKPGHRGSNQPQHF.

This chain joins TRBV7-3 and TRBJ1-4; D might be TRBD1 (5 bases). Trimming took off 5 bases at V and 6 bases at J, with 13 bases between the two ends. Germline V gene data show CDR1 as SGHTA and CDR2 as FQGTGA. The CDR3 is 14 amino acids. This CDR3 reads CASSLHGGDEKLFF. The CDR3, as DNA: TGTGCCAGCAGCCTCCACGGGGGGGATGAAAAACTGTTTTTT.

The chain uses TRBV10-3 and TRBJ2-2, with D tentatively TRBD2 (5 bases). The germline gives CDR1 ENHRY, CDR2 SYGVKD. The CDR3 runs to 16 residues. Between the trimmed V and J ends, which lost 5 bases and 6 bases, there was a span of 19 bases. The CDR3 spells CAISKSGSAGAGELFF. CDR3 nucleotides: TGTGCCATCAGTAAAAGCGGCTCGGCTGGGGCCGGGGAGCTGTTTTTT.

The J gene is TRBJ1-3, the V gene TRBV2; D is unresolved. The V end lost 4 bases, the J end lost 0 bases, and 10 bases lay between the germline ends. Germline assignment: CDR1 SNHLY and CDR2 FYNNEI. This CDR3 has 15 amino acids. The CDR3 is CASSGGGISGNTIYF. Here the CDR3 DNA reads TGTGCCAGCAGTGGAGGAGGGATCTCTGGAAACACCATATATTTT.

The chain is built from TRBV15 and TRBJ1-2; 7 nucleotides line up with TRBD1. Per germline, CDR1 LNHNV and CDR2 YYDKDF (reference sequence). Unmatched junction bases numbered 4, after V lost 5 bases and J lost 4 bases. The CDR3 loop spans 13 amino acids. CDR3: CATSEGAGYGYTF. The CDR3 DNA reads TGTGCCACCAGCGAGGGGGCGGGCTATGGCTACACCTTC.